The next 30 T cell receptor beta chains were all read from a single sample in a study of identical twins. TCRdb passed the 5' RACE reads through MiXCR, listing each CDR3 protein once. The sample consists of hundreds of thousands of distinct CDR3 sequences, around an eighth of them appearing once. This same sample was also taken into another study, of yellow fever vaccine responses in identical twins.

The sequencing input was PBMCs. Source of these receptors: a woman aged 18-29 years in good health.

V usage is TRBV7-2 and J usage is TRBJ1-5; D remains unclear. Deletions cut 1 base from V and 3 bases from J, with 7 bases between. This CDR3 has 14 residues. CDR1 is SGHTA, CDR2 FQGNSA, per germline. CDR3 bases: TGTGCCAGCAGCTTAGGACCTTACAATCAGCCCCAGCATTTT. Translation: CASSLGPYNQPQHF.

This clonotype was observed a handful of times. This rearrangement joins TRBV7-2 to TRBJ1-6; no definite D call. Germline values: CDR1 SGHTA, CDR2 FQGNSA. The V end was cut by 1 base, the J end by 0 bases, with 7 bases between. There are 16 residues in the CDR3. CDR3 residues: CASSLGWGSYNSPLHF. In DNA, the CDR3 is TGTGCCAGCAGCTTAGGCTGGGGCTCCTATAATTCACCCCTCCACTTT. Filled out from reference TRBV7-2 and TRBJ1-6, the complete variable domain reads GAGVSQSPSNKVTEKGKDVELRCDPISGHTALYWYRQSLGQGLEFLIYFQGNSAPDKSGLPSDRFSAERTGGSVSTLTIQRTQQEDSAVYLCASSLGWGSYNSPLHFGNGTRLTVT.

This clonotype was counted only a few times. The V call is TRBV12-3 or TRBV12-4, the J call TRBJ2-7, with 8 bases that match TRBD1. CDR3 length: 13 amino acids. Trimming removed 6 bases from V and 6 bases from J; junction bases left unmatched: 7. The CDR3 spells CASRSGTGGEQYF. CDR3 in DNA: TGTGCCAGCAGATCCGGGACAGGTGGCGAGCAGTACTTC.

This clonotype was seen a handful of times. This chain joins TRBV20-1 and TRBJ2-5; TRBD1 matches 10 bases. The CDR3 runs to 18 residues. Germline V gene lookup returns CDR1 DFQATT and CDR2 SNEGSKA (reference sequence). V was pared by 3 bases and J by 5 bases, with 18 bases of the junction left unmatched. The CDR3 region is CSASLVPGQGSDGETQYF. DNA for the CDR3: TGCAGTGCTAGCCTAGTCCCGGGACAGGGGTCGGACGGGGAGACCCAGTACTTC.

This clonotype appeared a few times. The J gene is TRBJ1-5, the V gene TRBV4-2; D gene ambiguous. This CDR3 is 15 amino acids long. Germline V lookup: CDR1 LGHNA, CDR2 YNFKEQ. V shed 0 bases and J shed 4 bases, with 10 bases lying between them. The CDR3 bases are TGTGCCAGCAGCCAAGATTGGGCGGGAAATCAGCCCCAGCATTTT. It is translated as CASSQDWAGNQPQHF.

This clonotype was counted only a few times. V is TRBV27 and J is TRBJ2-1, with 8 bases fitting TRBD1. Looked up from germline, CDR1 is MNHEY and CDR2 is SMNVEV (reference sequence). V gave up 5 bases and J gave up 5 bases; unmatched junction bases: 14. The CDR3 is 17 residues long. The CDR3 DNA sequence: TGTGCCAGCAGTCCCGAACCGCCAGGGGGCCTGGACAATGAGCAGTTCTTC. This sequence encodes CASSPEPPGGLDNEQFF.

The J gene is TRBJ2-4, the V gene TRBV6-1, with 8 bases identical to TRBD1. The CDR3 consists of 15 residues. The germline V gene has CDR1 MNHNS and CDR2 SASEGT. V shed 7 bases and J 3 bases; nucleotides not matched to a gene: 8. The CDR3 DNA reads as TGTGCCAGCACCCCCCTGGACAGGGACAAAAACATTCAGTACTTC. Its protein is CASTPLDRDKNIQYF.

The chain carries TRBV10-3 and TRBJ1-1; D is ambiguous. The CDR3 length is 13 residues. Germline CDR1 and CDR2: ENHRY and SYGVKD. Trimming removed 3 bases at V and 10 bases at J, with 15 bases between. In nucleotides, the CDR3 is TGTGCCATCAGTGAACTTGAGGGTCTGGGAGCTTTCTTT. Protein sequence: CAISELEGLGAFF.

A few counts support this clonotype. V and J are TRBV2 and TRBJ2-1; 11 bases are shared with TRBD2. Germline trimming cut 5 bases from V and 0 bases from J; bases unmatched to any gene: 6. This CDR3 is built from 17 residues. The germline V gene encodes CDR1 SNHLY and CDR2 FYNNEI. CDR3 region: CASSPLTSGSSYNEQFF. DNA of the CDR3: TGTGCCAGCAGTCCCCTTACTAGCGGGAGCTCCTACAATGAGCAGTTCTTC. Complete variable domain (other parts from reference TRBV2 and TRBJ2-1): EPEVTQTPSHQVTQMGQEVILRCVPISNHLYFYWYRQILGQKVEFLVSFYNNEISEKSEIFDDQFSVERPDGSNFTLKIRSTKLEDSAMYFCASSPLTSGSSYNEQFFGPGTRLTVL.

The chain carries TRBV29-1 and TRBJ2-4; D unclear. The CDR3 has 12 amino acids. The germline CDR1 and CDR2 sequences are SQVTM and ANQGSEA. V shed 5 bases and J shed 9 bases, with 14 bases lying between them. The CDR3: CSVLSGHGIQYF. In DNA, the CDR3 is TGCAGCGTTCTCTCTGGGCATGGCATTCAGTACTTC.

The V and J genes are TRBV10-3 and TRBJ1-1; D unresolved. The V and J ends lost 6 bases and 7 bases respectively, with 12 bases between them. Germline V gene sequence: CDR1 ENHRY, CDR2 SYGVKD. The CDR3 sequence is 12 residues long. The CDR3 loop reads CAISQGPSEAFF. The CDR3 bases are TGTGCCATCAGCCAAGGGCCGAGTGAAGCTTTCTTT.

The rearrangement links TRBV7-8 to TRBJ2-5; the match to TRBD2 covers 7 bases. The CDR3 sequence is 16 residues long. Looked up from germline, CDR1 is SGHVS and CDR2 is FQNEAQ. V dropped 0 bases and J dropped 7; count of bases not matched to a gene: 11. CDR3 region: CASSLARDYRTGTQYF. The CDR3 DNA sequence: TGTGCCAGCAGCTTAGCCAGGGACTACCGGACGGGGACCCAGTACTTC.

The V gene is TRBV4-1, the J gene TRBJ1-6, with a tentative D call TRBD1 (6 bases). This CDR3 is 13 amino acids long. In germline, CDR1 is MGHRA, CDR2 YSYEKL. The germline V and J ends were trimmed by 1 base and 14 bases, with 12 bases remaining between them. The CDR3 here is CASSQGGGRTLHF. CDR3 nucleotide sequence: TGCGCCAGCAGCCAAGGCGGGGGCCGAACCCTCCACTTT.

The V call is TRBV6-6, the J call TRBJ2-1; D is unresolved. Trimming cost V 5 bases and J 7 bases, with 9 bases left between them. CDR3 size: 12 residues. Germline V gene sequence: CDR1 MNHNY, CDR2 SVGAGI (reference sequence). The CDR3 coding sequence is TGTGCCAGCAGTACCTCGGTGAATGAGCAGTTCTTC. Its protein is CASSTSVNEQFF.

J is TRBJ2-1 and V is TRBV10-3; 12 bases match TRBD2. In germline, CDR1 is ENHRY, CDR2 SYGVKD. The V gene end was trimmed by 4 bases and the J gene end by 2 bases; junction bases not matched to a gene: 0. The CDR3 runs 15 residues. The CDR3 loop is CAISGTSGTYNEQFF. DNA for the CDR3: TGTGCCATCAGTGGGACTAGCGGGACCTACAATGAGCAGTTCTTC.

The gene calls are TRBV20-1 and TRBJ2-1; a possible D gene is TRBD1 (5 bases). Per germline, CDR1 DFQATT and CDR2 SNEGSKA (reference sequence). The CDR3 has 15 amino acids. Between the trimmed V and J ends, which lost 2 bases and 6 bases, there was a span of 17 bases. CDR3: CSARLQVGLFNEQFF. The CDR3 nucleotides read TGCAGTGCTAGACTCCAAGTGGGGCTATTCAATGAGCAGTTCTTC.

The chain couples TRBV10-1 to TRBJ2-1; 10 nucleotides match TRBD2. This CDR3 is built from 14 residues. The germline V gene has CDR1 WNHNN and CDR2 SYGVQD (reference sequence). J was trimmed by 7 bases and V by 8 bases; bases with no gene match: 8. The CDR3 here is CASGSGGVRNEQFF. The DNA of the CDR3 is TGCGCCAGCGGGAGCGGGGGGGTGAGAAATGAGCAGTTCTTC.

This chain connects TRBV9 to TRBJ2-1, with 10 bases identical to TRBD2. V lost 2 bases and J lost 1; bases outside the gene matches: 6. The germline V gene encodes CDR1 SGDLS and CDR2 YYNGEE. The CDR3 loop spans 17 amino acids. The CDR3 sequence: CASSVSSSGSSYNEQFF. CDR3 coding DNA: TGTGCCAGCAGCGTCTCGTCTAGCGGGAGTTCCTACAATGAGCAGTTCTTC.

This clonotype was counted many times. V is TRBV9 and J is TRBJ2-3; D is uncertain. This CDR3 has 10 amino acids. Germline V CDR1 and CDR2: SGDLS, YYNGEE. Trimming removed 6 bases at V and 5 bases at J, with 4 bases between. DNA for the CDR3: TGTGCCAGCACCCTAGATACGCAGTATTTT. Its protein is CASTLDTQYF.

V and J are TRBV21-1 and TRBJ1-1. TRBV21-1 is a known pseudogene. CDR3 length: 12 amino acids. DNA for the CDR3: TGTGCCAGCAGCAAAAGGACAGCTGAAGCTTTCTTT. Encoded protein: CASSKRTAEAFF.

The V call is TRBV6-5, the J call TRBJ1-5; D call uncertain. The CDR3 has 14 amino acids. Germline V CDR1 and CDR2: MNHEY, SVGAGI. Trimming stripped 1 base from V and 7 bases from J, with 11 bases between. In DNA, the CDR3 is TGTGCCAGCAGTTACTACGGGTCTGGGCAGCCCCAGCATTTT. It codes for CASSYYGSGQPQHF.

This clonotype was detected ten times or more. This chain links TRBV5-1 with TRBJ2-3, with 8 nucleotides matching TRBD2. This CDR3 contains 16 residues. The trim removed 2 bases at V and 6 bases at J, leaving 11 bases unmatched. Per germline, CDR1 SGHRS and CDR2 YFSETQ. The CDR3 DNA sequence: TGCGCCAGCAGCTTTCGGGCGGGAGGAGTATATGATACGCAGTATTTT. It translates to CASSFRAGGVYDTQYF. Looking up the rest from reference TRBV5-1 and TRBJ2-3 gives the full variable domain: KAGVTQTPRYLIKTRGQQVTLSCSPISGHRSVSWYQQTPGQGLQFLFEYFSETQRNKGNFPGRFSGRQFSNSRSEMNVSTLELGDSALYLCASSFRAGGVYDTQYFGPGTRLTVL.

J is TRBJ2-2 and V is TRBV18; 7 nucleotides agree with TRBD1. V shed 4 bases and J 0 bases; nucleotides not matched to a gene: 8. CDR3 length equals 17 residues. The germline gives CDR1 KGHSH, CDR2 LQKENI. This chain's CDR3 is CASSLTLGTANTGELFF. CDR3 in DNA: TGTGCCAGCTCACTCACCCTTGGGACAGCGAACACCGGGGAGCTGTTTTTT.

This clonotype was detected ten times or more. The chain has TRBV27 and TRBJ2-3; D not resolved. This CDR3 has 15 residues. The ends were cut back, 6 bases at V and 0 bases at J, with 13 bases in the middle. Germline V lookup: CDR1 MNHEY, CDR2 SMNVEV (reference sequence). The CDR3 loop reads CASSLEDGSTDTQYF. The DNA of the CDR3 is TGTGCCAGCAGCCTTGAGGACGGTAGCACAGATACGCAGTATTTT.

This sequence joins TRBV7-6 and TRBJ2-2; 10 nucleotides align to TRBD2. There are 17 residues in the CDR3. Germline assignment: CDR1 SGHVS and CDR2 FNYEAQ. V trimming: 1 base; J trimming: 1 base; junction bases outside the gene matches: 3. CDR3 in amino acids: CASSLGGLAVNTGELFF. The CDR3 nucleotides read TGTGCCAGCAGCTTAGGAGGACTAGCGGTGAACACCGGGGAGCTGTTTTTT.

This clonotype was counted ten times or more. In nucleotides, the CDR3 is TGCGCCAGCCGAGACAGGGCGAACACCGGGGAGCTGTTTTTT. This codes for CASRDRANTGELFF. The V and J genes are TRBV5-1 and TRBJ2-2, with TRBD1 matching 7 bases. The CDR3 covers 14 residues. The V segment lost 7 bases and the J segment 0 bases; nucleotides outside the gene matches: 3. The germline CDR1 and CDR2 sequences are SGHRS and YFSETQ.

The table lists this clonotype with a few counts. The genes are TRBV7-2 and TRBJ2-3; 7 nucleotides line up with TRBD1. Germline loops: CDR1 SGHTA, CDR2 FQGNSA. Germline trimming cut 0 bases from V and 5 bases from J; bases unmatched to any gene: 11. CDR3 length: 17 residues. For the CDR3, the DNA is TGTGCCAGCAGCTTAGCGGCTAGCAGGGGGTCAGGAGATACGCAGTATTTT. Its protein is CASSLAASRGSGDTQYF.

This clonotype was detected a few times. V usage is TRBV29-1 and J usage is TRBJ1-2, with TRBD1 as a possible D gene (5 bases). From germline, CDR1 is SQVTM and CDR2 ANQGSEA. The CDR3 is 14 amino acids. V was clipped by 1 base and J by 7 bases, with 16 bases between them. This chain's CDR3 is CSVEVFRGGGGYTF. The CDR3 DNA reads TGCAGCGTTGAAGTTTTCAGAGGCGGGGGTGGCTACACCTTC.

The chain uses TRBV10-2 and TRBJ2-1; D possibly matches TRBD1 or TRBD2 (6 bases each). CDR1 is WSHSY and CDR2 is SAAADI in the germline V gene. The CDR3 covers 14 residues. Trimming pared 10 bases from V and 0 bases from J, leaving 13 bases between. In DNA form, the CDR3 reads TGCGCCACCGGGGGCCTCACCTCCTACAATGAGCAGTTCTTC. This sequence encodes CATGGLTSYNEQFF.

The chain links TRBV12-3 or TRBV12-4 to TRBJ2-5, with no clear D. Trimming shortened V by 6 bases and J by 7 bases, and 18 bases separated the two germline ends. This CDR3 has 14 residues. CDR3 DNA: TGTGCCAGCAGCCCCCTAGGTGGGATGGGGACCCAGTACTTC. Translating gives CASSPLGGMGTQYF.